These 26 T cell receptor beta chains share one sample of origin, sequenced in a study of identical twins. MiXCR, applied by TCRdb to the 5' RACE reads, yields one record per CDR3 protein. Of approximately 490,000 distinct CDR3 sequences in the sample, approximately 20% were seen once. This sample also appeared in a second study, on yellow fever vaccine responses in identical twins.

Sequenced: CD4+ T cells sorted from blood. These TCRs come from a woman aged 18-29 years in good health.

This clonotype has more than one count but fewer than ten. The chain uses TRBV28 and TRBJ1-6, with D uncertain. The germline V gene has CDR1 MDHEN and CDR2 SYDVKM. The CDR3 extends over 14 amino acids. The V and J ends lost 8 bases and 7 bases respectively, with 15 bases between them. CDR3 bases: TGTGCCAGCGTGCAGTCGGGCCCCAATTCACCCCTCCACTTT. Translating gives CASVQSGPNSPLHF.

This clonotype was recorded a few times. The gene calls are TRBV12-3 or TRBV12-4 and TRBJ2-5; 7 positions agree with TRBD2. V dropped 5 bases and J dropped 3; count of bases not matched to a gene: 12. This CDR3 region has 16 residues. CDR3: CASSITKTSEKETQYF. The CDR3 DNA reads TGTGCCAGCAGTATCACGAAAACTAGCGAAAAAGAGACCCAGTACTTC.

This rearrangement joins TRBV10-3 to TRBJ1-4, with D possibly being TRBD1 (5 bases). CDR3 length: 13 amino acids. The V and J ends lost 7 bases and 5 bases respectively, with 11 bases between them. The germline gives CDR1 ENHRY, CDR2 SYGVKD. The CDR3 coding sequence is TGTGCCATCACCGGGGCCCCGAATGAAAAACTGTTTTTT. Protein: CAITGAPNEKLFF.

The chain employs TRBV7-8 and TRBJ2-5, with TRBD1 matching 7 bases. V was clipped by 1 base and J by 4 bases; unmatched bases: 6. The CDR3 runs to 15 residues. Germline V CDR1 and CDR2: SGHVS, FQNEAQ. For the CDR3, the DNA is TGTGCCAGCAGCTTAGTTGAGGCAGGGGGAGAGACCCAGTACTTC. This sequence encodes CASSLVEAGGETQYF. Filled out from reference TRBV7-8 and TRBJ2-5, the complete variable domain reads GAGVSQSPRYKVAKRGQDVALRCDPISGHVSLFWYQQALGQGPEFLTYFQNEAQLDKSGLPSDRFFAERPEGSVSTLKIQRTQQEDSAVYLCASSLVEAGGETQYFGPGTRLLVL.

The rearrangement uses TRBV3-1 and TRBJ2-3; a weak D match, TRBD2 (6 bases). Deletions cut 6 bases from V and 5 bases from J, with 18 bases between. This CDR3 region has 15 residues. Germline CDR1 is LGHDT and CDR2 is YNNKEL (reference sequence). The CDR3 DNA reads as TGTGCCAGCAGTCGCCGGGGGTGGTCGGGAGATACGCAGTATTTT. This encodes CASSRRGWSGDTQYF.

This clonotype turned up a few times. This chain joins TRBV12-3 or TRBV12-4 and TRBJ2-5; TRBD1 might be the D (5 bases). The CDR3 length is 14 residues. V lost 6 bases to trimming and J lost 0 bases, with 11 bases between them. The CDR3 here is CASSTTGNQETQYF. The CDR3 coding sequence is TGTGCCAGCAGCACTACAGGCAACCAAGAGACCCAGTACTTC.

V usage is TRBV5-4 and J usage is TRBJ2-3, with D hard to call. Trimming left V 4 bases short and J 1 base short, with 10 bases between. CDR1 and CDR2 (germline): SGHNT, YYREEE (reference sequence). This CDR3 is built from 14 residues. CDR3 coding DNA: TGTGCCAGCAGCCCCCCGGAGCGCACAGATACGCAGTATTTT. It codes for CASSPPERTDTQYF.

The CDR3 reads CSVEKEGWNTEAFF. Written as DNA, the CDR3 is TGCAGCGTTGAGAAGGAGGGTTGGAATACTGAAGCTTTCTTT. The chain recombines TRBV29-1 with TRBJ1-1; D is unresolved. Looked up from germline, CDR1 is SQVTM and CDR2 is ANQGSEA. This CDR3 has 14 amino acids. The V end was cut by 3 bases, the J end by 5 bases, with 16 bases between.

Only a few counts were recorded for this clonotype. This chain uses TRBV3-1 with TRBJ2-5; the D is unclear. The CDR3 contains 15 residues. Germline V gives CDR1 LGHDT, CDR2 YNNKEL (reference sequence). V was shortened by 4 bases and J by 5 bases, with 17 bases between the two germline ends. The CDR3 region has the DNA TGTGCCAGCAGCCTCCCTGGAATACCCGCGGAGACCCAGTACTTC. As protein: CASSLPGIPAETQYF.

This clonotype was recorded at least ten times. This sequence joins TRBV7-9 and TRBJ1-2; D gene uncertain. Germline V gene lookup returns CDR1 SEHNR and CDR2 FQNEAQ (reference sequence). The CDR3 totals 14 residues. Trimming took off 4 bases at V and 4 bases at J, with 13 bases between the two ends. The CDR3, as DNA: TGTGCCAGCAGCTATCCTAATGGCCGCTATGGCTACACCTTC. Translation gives CASSYPNGRYGYTF. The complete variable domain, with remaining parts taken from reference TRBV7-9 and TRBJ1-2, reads DTGVSQNPRHKITKRGQNVTFRCDPISEHNRLYWYRQTLGQGPEFLTYFQNEAQLEKSRLLSDRFSAERPKGSFSTLEIQRTEQGDSAMYLCASSYPNGRYGYTFGSGTRLTVV.

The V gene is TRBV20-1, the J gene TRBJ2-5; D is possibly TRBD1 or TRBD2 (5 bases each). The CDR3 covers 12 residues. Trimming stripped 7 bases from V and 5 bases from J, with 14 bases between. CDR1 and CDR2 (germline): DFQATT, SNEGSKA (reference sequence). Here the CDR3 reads CSGRGKRETQYF. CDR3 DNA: TGCAGTGGCCGGGGCAAGAGGGAGACCCAGTACTTC.

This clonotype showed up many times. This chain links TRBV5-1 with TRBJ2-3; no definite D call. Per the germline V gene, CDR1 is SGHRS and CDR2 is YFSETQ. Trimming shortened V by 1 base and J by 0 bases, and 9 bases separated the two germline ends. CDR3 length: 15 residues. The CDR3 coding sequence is TGCGCCAGCAGCTTGCCCGCCACTAGCACAGATACGCAGTATTTT. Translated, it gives CASSLPATSTDTQYF.

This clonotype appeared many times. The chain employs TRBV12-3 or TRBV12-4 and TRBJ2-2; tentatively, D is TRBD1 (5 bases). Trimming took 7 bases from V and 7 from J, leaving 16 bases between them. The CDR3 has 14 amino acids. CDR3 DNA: TGTGCCAGCAACCTTGGGGCCGGCGACGGGGAGCTGTTTTTT. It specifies CASNLGAGDGELFF.

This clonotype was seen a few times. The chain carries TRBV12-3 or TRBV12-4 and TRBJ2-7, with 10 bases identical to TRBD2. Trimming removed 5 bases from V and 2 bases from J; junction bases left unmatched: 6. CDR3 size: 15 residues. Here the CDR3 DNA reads TGTGCCAGCAGTAGACTCGGGACTAGCGCCTACGAGCAGTACTTC. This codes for CASSRLGTSAYEQYF.

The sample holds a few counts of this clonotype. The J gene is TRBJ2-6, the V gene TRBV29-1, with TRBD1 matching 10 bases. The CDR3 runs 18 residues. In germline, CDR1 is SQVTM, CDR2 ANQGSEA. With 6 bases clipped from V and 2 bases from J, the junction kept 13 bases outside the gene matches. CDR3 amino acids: CSVTTGTGVFAGANVLTF. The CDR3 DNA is TGCAGCGTCACTACCGGGACAGGGGTCTTTGCTGGGGCCAACGTCCTGACTTTC. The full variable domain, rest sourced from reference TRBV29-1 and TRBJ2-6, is SAVISQKPSRDICQRGTSLTIQCQVDSQVTMMFWYRQQPGQSLTLIATANQGSEATYESGFVIDKFPISRPNLTFSTLTVSNMSPEDSSIYLCSVTTGTGVFAGANVLTFGAGSRLTVL.

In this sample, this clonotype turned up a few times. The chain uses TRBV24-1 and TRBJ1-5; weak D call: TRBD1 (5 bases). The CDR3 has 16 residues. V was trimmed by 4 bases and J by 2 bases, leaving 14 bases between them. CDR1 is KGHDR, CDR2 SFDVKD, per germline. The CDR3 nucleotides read TGTGCCACCAGTGACCGGGACCGGGGAGGCAATCAGCCCCAGCATTTT. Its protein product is CATSDRDRGGNQPQHF.

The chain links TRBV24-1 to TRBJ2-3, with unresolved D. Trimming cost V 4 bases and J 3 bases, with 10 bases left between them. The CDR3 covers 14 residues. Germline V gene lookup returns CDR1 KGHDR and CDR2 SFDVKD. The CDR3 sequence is CATSDRQTTDTQYF. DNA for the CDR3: TGTGCCACCAGTGACCGCCAGACTACAGATACGCAGTATTTT.

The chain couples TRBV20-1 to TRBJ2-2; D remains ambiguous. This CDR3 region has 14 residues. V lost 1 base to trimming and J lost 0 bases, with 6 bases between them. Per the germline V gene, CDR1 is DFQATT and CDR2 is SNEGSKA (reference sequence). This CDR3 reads CSARADTNTGELFF. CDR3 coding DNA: TGCAGTGCTAGAGCGGATACGAACACCGGGGAGCTGTTTTTT.

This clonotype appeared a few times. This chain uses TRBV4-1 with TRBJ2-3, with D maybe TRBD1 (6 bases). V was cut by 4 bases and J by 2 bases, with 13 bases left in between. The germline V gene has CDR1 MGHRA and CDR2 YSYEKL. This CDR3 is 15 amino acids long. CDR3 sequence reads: CASSPGQTYTDTQYF. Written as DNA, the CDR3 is TGCGCCAGCAGCCCTGGACAGACCTACACAGATACGCAGTATTTT.

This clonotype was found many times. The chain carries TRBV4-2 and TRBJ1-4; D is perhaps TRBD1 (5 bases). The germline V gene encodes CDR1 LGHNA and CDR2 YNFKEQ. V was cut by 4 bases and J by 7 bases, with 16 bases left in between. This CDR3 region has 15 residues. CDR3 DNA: TGTGCCAGCAGCCGGGACCGCAACTTGTTTGAAAAACTGTTTTTT. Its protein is CASSRDRNLFEKLFF.

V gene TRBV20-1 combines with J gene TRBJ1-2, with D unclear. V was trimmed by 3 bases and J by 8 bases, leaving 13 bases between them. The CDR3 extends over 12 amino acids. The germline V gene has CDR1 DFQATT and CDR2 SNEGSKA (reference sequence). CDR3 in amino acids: CSARPVGGGYTF. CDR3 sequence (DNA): TGCAGTGCTAGGCCCGTGGGTGGGGGCTACACCTTC.

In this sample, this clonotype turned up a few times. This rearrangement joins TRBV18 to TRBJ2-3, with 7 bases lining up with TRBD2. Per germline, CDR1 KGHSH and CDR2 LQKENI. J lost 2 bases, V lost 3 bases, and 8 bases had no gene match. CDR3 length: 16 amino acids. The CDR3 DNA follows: TGTGCCAGCTCACCCCTAGCGGCCTTAGACACAGATACGCAGTATTTT. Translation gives CASSPLAALDTDTQYF.

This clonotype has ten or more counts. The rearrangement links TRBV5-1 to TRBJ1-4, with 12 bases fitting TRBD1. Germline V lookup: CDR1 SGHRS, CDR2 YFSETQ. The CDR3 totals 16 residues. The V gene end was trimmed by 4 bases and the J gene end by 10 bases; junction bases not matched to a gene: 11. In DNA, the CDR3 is TGCGCCAGCAGCCGTAACACCGGGACAGGGGGCGGAAAACTGTTTTTT. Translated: CASSRNTGTGGGKLFF. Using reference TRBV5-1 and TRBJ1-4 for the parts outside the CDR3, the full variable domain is KAGVTQTPRYLIKTRGQQVTLSCSPISGHRSVSWYQQTPGQGLQFLFEYFSETQRNKGNFPGRFSGRQFSNSRSEMNVSTLELGDSALYLCASSRNTGTGGGKLFFGSGTQLSVL.

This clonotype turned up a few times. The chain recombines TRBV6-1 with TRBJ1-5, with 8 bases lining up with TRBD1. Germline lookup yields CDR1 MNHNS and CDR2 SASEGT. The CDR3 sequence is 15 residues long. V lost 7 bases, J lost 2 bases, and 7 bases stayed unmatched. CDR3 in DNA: TGTGCCAGCAAAAGGACAGGGACCGGCAATCAGCCCCAGCATTTT. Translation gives CASKRTGTGNQPQHF.

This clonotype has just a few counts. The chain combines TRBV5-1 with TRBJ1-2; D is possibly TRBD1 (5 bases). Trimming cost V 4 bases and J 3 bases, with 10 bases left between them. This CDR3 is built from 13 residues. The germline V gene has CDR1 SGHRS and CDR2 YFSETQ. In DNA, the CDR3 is TGCGCCAGCAGCGGGGACGGCGACTATGGCTACACCTTC. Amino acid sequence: CASSGDGDYGYTF. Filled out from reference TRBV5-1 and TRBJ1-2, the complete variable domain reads KAGVTQTPRYLIKTRGQQVTLSCSPISGHRSVSWYQQTPGQGLQFLFEYFSETQRNKGNFPGRFSGRQFSNSRSEMNVSTLELGDSALYLCASSGDGDYGYTFGSGTRLTVV.

The CDR3 region has the DNA TGCAGTGCTAGTGACACCCGGGGCACCGGGGAGCTGTTTTTT. Encoded protein: CSASDTRGTGELFF. The J gene is TRBJ2-2, the V gene TRBV20-1, with a weak D call TRBD2 (5 bases). V gave up 3 bases and J gave up 4 bases, with 12 bases separating them. This CDR3 contains 14 residues. Germline V CDR1 and CDR2: DFQATT, SNEGSKA (reference sequence).